Each of the 20 T cell receptor beta chains below was sequenced from the same sample in a study of T cells in Graves' hyperthyroidism and ophthalmopathy. Using RNA transcripts as the source, TCR beta CDR3 regions were amplified. Carried out on the TCR CDR3, a first-round RT-PCR used the HTBI primer set. One entry per CDR3 protein results from TCRdb running MiXCR on the multiplex PCR reads. Of 500,000 to 750,000 distinct CDR3 sequences listed, under 60% are singletons. The sample taken for sequencing was peripheral blood or thyroid tissue (not recorded which). These receptors all come from a woman aged 18-35 years with Graves' hyperthyroidism.

This clonotype has just a few counts. This chain connects TRBV6-4 to TRBJ1-3, with D hard to call. From germline, CDR1 is MRHNA and CDR2 SNTAGT. This CDR3 has 12 amino acids. Trimming cost V 0 bases and J 7 bases, with 4 bases left between them. The CDR3 DNA follows: TGTGCCAGCAGTGACTCGGACAACACCATATATTTT. This encodes CASSDSDNTIYF.

This clonotype was recorded many times. This chain connects TRBV20-1 to TRBJ2-7; D might be TRBD2 (6 bases). The germline gives CDR1 DFQATT, CDR2 SNEGSKA (reference sequence). V was cut by 1 base and J by 3 bases, with 13 bases left in between. This CDR3 has 14 amino acids. CDR3: CSARGISGIYEQYF. DNA for the CDR3: TGCAGTGCTAGAGGAATTAGCGGCATCTACGAGCAGTACTTC.

Only one count was recorded for this clonotype. The CDR3 nucleotides read TGTGCCAGCAGCGACCGGGAGGCTTTCTTT. As protein: CASSDREAFF. The chain recombines TRBV7-9 with TRBJ1-1; unclear D gene. CDR1 is SEHNR and CDR2 is FQNEAQ in the germline V gene (reference sequence). CDR3 length: 10 amino acids. V gave up 5 bases and J gave up 11 bases, with 9 bases separating them.

The rearrangement joins TRBV29-1 to TRBJ2-5, with 8 bases identical to TRBD2. The germline V gene has CDR1 SQVTM and CDR2 ANQGSEA. This CDR3 contains 14 residues. V shed 2 bases and J 11 bases; nucleotides not matched to a gene: 13. The CDR3 reads CSVESSGRTDTQYF. In DNA form, the CDR3 reads TGCAGCGTTGAATCCAGCGGGAGAACAGATACGCAGTACTTC.

V and J are TRBV20-1 and TRBJ1-5; D remains unclear. The CDR3 contains 12 residues. The germline V gene has CDR1 DFQATT and CDR2 SNEGSKA (reference sequence). The V end lost 0 bases, the J end lost 7 bases, and 7 bases lay between the germline ends. CDR3 in amino acids: CSARDHGQPQHF. DNA of the CDR3: TGCAGTGCTAGAGATCACGGACAGCCCCAGCATTTT.

The chain joins TRBV11-2 to TRBJ1-2, with D possibly TRBD1 on 5 matching bases. The length of the CDR3 is 15 residues. From germline, CDR1 is SGHAT and CDR2 FQNNGV. The germline V and J ends were trimmed by 5 bases and 8 bases, with 21 bases remaining between them. CDR3 residues: CASSRNSLGESGYTF. The CDR3 bases are TGTGCCAGCAGCCGGAATTCCCTAGGGGAAAGCGGCTACACCTTC.

The rearrangement links TRBV29-1 to TRBJ1-5, with D unclear. V was shortened by 0 bases and J by 11 bases, with 23 bases between the two germline ends. The CDR3 has 16 residues. CDR1 is SQVTM, CDR2 ANQGSEA, per germline. CDR3 loop: CSVEDLRERWQETQHF. CDR3 nucleotides: TGCAGCGTTGAAGATCTTCGGGAGAGATGGCAAGAGACCCAGCATTTT.

The V gene is TRBV7-8, the J gene TRBJ2-7; weak D call: TRBD2 (5 bases). From germline, CDR1 is SGHVS and CDR2 FQNEAQ. The CDR3 sequence is 12 residues long. Trimming stripped 11 bases from V and 7 bases from J, with 18 bases between. The DNA of the CDR3 is TGTGCCTGGAGTGTACTTTTAGCGGAGCAGTACTTC. As protein: CAWSVLLAEQYF.

In its sample, this clonotype was seen many times. The gene calls are TRBV20-1 and TRBJ2-2, with 10 bases aligning to TRBD2. This CDR3 has 14 residues. Germline V CDR1 and CDR2: DFQATT, SNEGSKA (reference sequence). The V gene end was trimmed by 6 bases and the J gene end by 5 bases; junction bases not matched to a gene: 6. CDR3 residues: CSAASGRGTGELFF. DNA for the CDR3: TGCAGTGCGGCAAGCGGGAGGGGGACCGGGGAGCTGTTTTTT.

This clonotype was detected many times. The gene calls are TRBV24-1 and TRBJ2-7, with TRBD1 as a possible D gene (7 bases). V lost 6 bases to trimming and J lost 10 bases, with 15 bases between them. CDR1 and CDR2 from the germline V gene are KGHDR and SFDVKD. The CDR3 has 12 amino acids. Here the CDR3 reads CATSPGGGSQYF. The CDR3 bases are TGTGCCACCAGTCCCGGAGGGGGCTCTCAGTACTTC.

The table lists this clonotype with many counts. The gene calls are TRBV6-1 and TRBJ1-1, with D unclear. Germline loops: CDR1 MNHNS, CDR2 SASEGT. The CDR3 consists of 12 residues. With 6 bases removed from V and 7 bases from J, the gap between germline ends came to 12 bases. The CDR3: CASRAGGGEAFF. In nucleotides, the CDR3 is TGTGCCAGCAGGGCAGGTGGAGGTGAAGCTTTCTTT.

The DNA of the CDR3 is TGTGCCAGCAGCACCGCTCTAGCGGGAGAAACAGATACGCAGTATTTT. Translated: CASSTALAGETDTQYF. The gene calls are TRBV7-9 and TRBJ1-5, with 10 bases lining up with TRBD2. The end of the DNA is better explained by TRBJ2-3, so the J call may be wrong. Germline-derived CDR1 and CDR2 are SEHNR and FQNEAQ (reference sequence). The CDR3 is 16 amino acids.

Many counts were recorded for this clonotype. This chain joins TRBV12-3 or TRBV12-4 and TRBJ1-1; D might be TRBD1 (5 bases). V dropped 4 bases and J dropped 1 base, with 7 bases sitting between them. This CDR3 region has 13 residues. The CDR3 here is CASSWGPNTEAFF. The CDR3, as DNA: TGTGCCAGCAGTTGGGGCCCGAACACTGAAGCTTTCTTT.

This clonotype was counted many times. The chain links TRBV5-8 to TRBJ1-5; 8 nucleotides agree with TRBD1. The V gene end was trimmed by 0 bases and the J gene end by 2 bases; junction bases not matched to a gene: 4. Germline values: CDR1 SGHTS, CDR2 YDEGEE. The CDR3 is made up of 16 amino acids. The CDR3 region has the DNA TGTGCCAGCAGCTTGGCCGGACAGGGTGGCAATCAGCCCCAGCATTTT. This translates into CASSLAGQGGNQPQHF.

Here the CDR3 reads CATIRDSAHSGANVLTF. CDR3 coding DNA: TGTGCCACCATCCGGGACAGCGCACACTCTGGGGCCAACGTCCTGACTTTC. The J gene is TRBJ2-6, the V gene TRBV24-1, with 7 bases identical to TRBD1. Looked up from germline, CDR1 is KGHDR and CDR2 is SFDVKD. The CDR3 extends over 17 amino acids. With 8 bases clipped from V and 0 bases from J, the junction kept 9 bases outside the gene matches.

On this clonotype itself: Possible read error: a much larger clone is one base away. The rearrangement joins TRBV9 to TRBJ1-4, with D possibly TRBD1 on 5 matching bases. This CDR3 is 14 amino acids long. CDR1 SGDLS and CDR2 YYNGEE come from the germline V gene. CDR3 loop: CASSPRDGNEQLFF. The CDR3 coding sequence is TGTGCCAGCAGCCCGCGGGACGGTAATGAACAACTGTTTTTT.

The rearrangement joins TRBV10-3 to TRBJ1-2; 9 positions match TRBD1. Looked up from germline, CDR1 is ENHRY and CDR2 is SYGVKD. V trimming: 6 bases; J trimming: 4 bases; junction bases outside the gene matches: 9. The length of the CDR3 is 15 residues. CDR3 loop: CAIRAGGTGSYGYTF. The CDR3 bases are TGTGCCATCAGGGCGGGGGGGACAGGGTCCTATGGCTACACCTTC.

This clonotype has a handful of counts. The V call is TRBV5-8, the J call TRBJ1-1, with TRBD1 identical over 7 bases. Per germline, CDR1 SGHTS and CDR2 YDEGEE. V lost 3 bases, J lost 5 bases, and 10 bases stayed unmatched. There are 15 residues in the CDR3. The CDR3 sequence: CASSSPDRELTEAFF. CDR3 nucleotides: TGTGCCAGCAGCTCCCCCGACAGGGAGTTAACTGAAGCTTTCTTT.

In its sample, this clonotype was seen a few times. The chain links TRBV7-8 to TRBJ1-1; D ambiguous. Germline V CDR1 and CDR2: SGHVS, FQNEAQ. The CDR3 spans 12 residues. The V end was cut by 6 bases, the J end by 3 bases, with 8 bases between. Here the CDR3 reads CASRIDYTEAFF. In DNA, the CDR3 is TGTGCCAGCAGGATTGATTACACTGAAGCTTTCTTT.

The chain couples TRBV15 to TRBJ2-5, with D uncertain. V was trimmed by 0 bases and J by 5 bases, leaving 13 bases between them. Germline V gene lookup returns CDR1 LNHNV and CDR2 YYDKDF (reference sequence). This CDR3 spans 15 amino acids. The CDR3 DNA is TGTGCCACCAGCAGAGAGGGTCACCTGGTTGAGACCCAGTACTTC. Protein product: CATSREGHLVETQYF.